Detailed here is one T cell receptor beta chain. This sample stems from a study of blood T cell repertoires in COVID-19. Study information: Acute-phase and convalescent COVID-19 samples originated in the United States, Italy and Spain.

Germline values: CDR1 MNHEY, CDR2 SVGAGI. This CDR3 has 15 residues. With 10 bases removed from V and 1 base from J, the gap between germline ends came to 17 bases. The Seattle site enrolled patients during active infection and followed them longitudinally. Original processing notes: Amplifying reference gene primers gave estimates of nucleated cell counts. Sequenced by immunoSEQ multiplex PCR; TCRdb stores in-frame clones only, minus some. V and J calls and clone size are copied from that table; D and trimming were computed from the DNA. The data hold about 270,000 clones, with approximately 87% observed a single time.

This TCR derives from a woman aged 25 to 39 with COVID-19, enrolled during active disease. The V call is TRBV6-5, the J call TRBJ1-5; no clear D. The sample taken for sequencing was peripheral blood. The CDR3 protein is CATIPTLRSNQPQHF. The DNA for the CDR3 is TGTGCCACCATTCCCACACTAAGGAGCAATCAGCCCCAGCATTTT.